This T cell receptor beta chain was sequenced for a study of T cell responses to AZD1222 COVID-19 vaccine. The repertoire was sequenced with immunoSEQ multiplex PCR; TCRdb's copy has only in-frame clones and lacks some. Of nearly 35,000 clones detected, just over 85% appear once; the ten largest clones hold 11%. Regarding this clone: Its specificity is unknown.

Looked up from germline, CDR1 is SGHDT and CDR2 is YYEEEE. Trimming stripped 4 bases from V and 4 bases from J, with 14 bases between. This CDR3 spans 15 amino acids. Study-wide results and limits: Seropositive at baseline were only six AZD1222 recipients.

V is TRBV5-6 and J is TRBJ1-4, with D perhaps TRBD1 (6 bases). The specimen was peripheral blood, collected 28 days after the second AZD1222 dose. The clonotype was recovered from an adult who received the AZD1222 COVID-19 vaccine. DNA of the CDR3: TGTGCCAGCAGCGTGGGCGACAGGATTAATGAAAAACTGTTTTTT. This codes for CASSVGDRINEKLFF.